A selection of T cell receptor beta chains follows, all from one sample in a study of post-analysis software for immune sequencing data. Via MiXCR, TCRdb re-called the PCR reads, giving one row per CDR3 protein. The table shows 800,000 to 950,000 distinct CDR3 sequences, with roughly half occurring only once. Sequenced: blood. All receptors derive from a girl aged 5 to 17 with multiple sclerosis. The CDR3 runs from the conserved cysteine through the conserved F or W. A D gene is named only where the DNA matches it firmly. A row's size may be missing; if present it is once, few, many or a size class.

>TRBV6-5|TRBJ2-1|NA|NA
CASSYSGRDEFF
TGTGCCAGCAGTTACTCCGGCAGGGACGAGTTCTTC
>TRBV10-3|TRBJ2-5|TRBD2|NA
CAISDGPAGGPEAETQYF
TGTGCCATCAGTGATGGCCCAGCGGGAGGGCCCGAGGCGGAGACCCAGTACTTC
>TRBV20-1|TRBJ2-7|NA|NA
CSASDSLGVSYEQYF
TGCAGTGCTAGCGACAGCTTAGGCGTTTCCTACGAGCAGTACTTC
>TRBV5-5|TRBJ2-5|NA|NA
CASSLHHRDQETQYF
TGTGCCAGCAGCTTGCATCACAGGGACCAAGAGACCCAGTACTTC
>TRBV20-1|TRBJ2-3|NA|NA
CSAEYRESTDTQYF
TGCAGTGCCGAATACAGGGAAAGCACAGATACGCAGTATTTT
>TRBV27|TRBJ2-7|TRBD1|few
CASSLPDRASEQYF
TGTGCCAGCAGTTTGCCCGACAGGGCGAGTGAGCAGTACTTC
>TRBV12-3/TRBV12-4|TRBJ1-2|TRBD1|NA
CASRIDREGYGYTF
TGTGCCAGCAGAATCGACAGGGAGGGCTATGGCTACACCTTC
>TRBV15|TRBJ2-7|TRBD1|few
CATSNLPGTAYYEQYF
TGTGCCACCAGTAATCTTCCCGGGACAGCATACTACGAGCAGTACTTC
>TRBV6-2/TRBV6-3|TRBJ1-2|NA|once
CASTPTGNYGYTF
TGTGCCAGCACCCCCACAGGGAACTATGGCTACACCTTC
>TRBV20-1|TRBJ2-5|TRBD2|NA
CSARDVRLAVQETQYF
TGCAGTGCTAGAGATGTCCGACTAGCGGTACAAGAGACCCAGTACTTC
>TRBV27|TRBJ2-1|TRBD2|NA
CASWRTSGGLRFDNEQFF
TGTGCCAGTTGGCGGACTAGCGGGGGGCTCCGCTTCGACAATGAGCAGTTCTTC
>TRBV20-1|TRBJ2-7|TRBD1|NA
CSAPLQGSSYEQYF
TGCAGTGCTCCATTACAGGGGAGCTCCTACGAGCAGTACTTC
>TRBV2|TRBJ2-3|TRBD2|few
CASRATSSTDTQYF
TGTGCCAGCAGAGCGACTAGCAGCACAGATACGCAGTATTTT
>TRBV29-1|TRBJ2-3|NA|few
CSVELQRSTDTQYF
TGCAGCGTTGAATTACAGCGGAGCACAGATACGCAGTATTTT
>TRBV7-3|TRBJ2-3|NA|NA
CASSLSSWTDTQYF
TGTGCCAGCAGCTTATCGAGTTGGACAGATACGCAGTATTTT
>TRBV20-1|TRBJ2-5|TRBD2|NA
CSASRAGGLQETQYF
TGCAGTGCTAGTCGAGCGGGGGGGTTACAAGAGACCCAGTACTTC
>TRBV20-1|TRBJ2-1|TRBD2|NA
CSASRGLAWYDEQFF
TGCAGTGCTTCCCGCGGACTAGCCTGGTACGATGAGCAGTTCTTC
>TRBV29-1|TRBJ1-4|NA|NA
CSVGLRTNEKLFF
TGCAGCGTTGGTCTGCGAACTAATGAAAAACTGTTTTTT
>TRBV5-1|TRBJ2-5|TRBD2|NA
CASSLDLKLAGFQETQYF
TGCGCCAGCAGCTTGGACTTGAAACTAGCGGGATTCCAAGAGACCCAGTACTTC
>TRBV9|TRBJ2-1|TRBD1|few
CASSAERGGEILHNEQFF
TGTGCCAGCAGCGCCGAGAGAGGGGGCGAGATTCTGCACAATGAGCAGTTCTTC
>TRBV14|TRBJ2-5|TRBD2|NA
CASSQVWGGSETQYF
TGTGCCAGCAGCCAAGTTTGGGGGGGGTCCGAGACCCAGTACTTC
>TRBV15|TRBJ2-6|NA|few
CATSPEEGAGANVLTF
TGTGCCACCAGCCCCGAGGAGGGGGCTGGGGCCAACGTCCTGACTTTC
>TRBV12-3/TRBV12-4|TRBJ2-7|NA|NA
CASRRTRYEQYF
TGTGCCAGCAGGCGCACACGATACGAGCAGTACTTC
>TRBV6-6|TRBJ2-5|TRBD2|NA
CASSYGEVAGRAQYF
TGTGCCAGCAGTTATGGTGAGGTAGCGGGACGTGCGCAGTACTTC
>TRBV20-1|TRBJ2-2|NA|NA
CSAKGHYTGELFF
TGCAGTGCTAAAGGACACTACACCGGGGAGCTGTTTTTT
>TRBV7-9|TRBJ2-4|NA|NA
CASSLQTDRYENIQYF
TGTGCCAGCAGCTTGCAGACGGACAGATATGAAAACATTCAGTACTTC
>TRBV29-1|TRBJ2-7|TRBD1|NA
CSVWTGGGNEQYF
TGCAGCGTGTGGACAGGGGGAGGCAATGAGCAGTACTTC
>TRBV6-5|TRBJ2-7|TRBD2|few
CASKPGLAISEQYF
TGTGCCAGCAAACCGGGACTAGCGATAAGCGAGCAGTACTTC
>TRBV20-1|TRBJ2-7|NA|NA
CSAGGEHVGTYEQYF
TGCAGTGCAGGGGGAGAGCATGTAGGGACCTACGAGCAGTACTTC
>TRBV27|TRBJ2-5|NA|many
CASAPLSGTTQETQYF
TGTGCCAGCGCCCCTCTCTCGGGGACAACCCAAGAGACCCAGTACTTC
>TRBV13|TRBJ2-7|TRBD2|NA
CASSLRGLGGLEQYF
TGTGCCAGCAGCTTGAGGGGACTAGGGGGGCTCGAGCAGTACTTC
>TRBV20-1|TRBJ2-5|TRBD1|NA
CSARGVGDRGPQETQYF
TGCAGTGCTAGAGGGGTAGGGGACAGGGGACCCCAAGAGACCCAGTACTTC
>TRBV9|TRBJ1-2|NA|NA
CASSSEVGAGYTF
TGTGCCAGCAGCTCAGAAGTTGGGGCTGGCTACACCTTC
>TRBV12-3/TRBV12-4|TRBJ1-2|TRBD1|NA
CASSPGTGFFYGYTF
TGTGCCAGCAGTCCCGGGACAGGGTTTTTCTATGGCTACACCTTC
>TRBV3-1|TRBJ2-2|TRBD2|NA
CASSPGLSGRIGELFF
TGTGCCAGCAGCCCGGGACTAAGCGGGAGGATTGGGGAGCTGTTTTTT
>TRBV29-1|TRBJ2-7|TRBD2|NA
CSVISGKAYEQYF
TGCAGCGTTATTAGCGGGAAGGCCTACGAGCAGTACTTC
>TRBV20-1|TRBJ1-4|NA|NA
CSALLPEEKLFF
TGCAGTGCTCTCCTGCCAGAGGAAAAACTGTTTTTT
>TRBV3-1|TRBJ2-5|TRBD2|NA
CASSTYVLAGVQETQYF
TGTGCCAGCAGCACTTATGTCCTAGCGGGGGTCCAAGAGACCCAGTACTTC
>TRBV12-3/TRBV12-4|TRBJ1-2|TRBD1|few
CASTLRGDRGTYGYTF
TGTGCCAGCACCCTCCGGGGGGACAGGGGGACCTATGGCTACACCTTC
>TRBV29-1|TRBJ2-5|NA|NA
CSVARGLQETQYF
TGCAGCGTTGCTCGCGGCCTCCAAGAGACCCAGTACTTC
>TRBV7-9|TRBJ2-7|TRBD1|NA
CASSPADREIYEQYF
TGTGCCAGCAGCCCGGCGGACAGGGAGATATACGAGCAGTACTTC